One TCR beta chain is described in this entry. Its antigen is not identified. Collection occurred without any documented infections or immune events in donors. Clones were sequenced by immunoSEQ multiplex PCR, and TCRdb holds only the in-frame ones, with some missing. The sample records about 91,000 clones, roughly 88% being singletons. The entry originates in a study of identifying expanded T cells in peripheral blood. Whole-study findings and limits: Differentially abundant clones: about 1.3 between replicates, around 17 at about two weeks, 19 to 20 at four. Roughly 2-week clone count variance significantly increased as total template count grew.

The source of this sequence is a person aged 18 to 75 in good health. Sequencing was done on a sample of blood.

CDR3 residues: CAWSVWGQYYGYTF. As DNA, the CDR3 is TGTGCCTGGAGTGTTTGGGGGCAGTACTATGGCTACACCTTC. The chain combines TRBV30 with TRBJ1-2; a possible D gene is TRBD1 (6 bases). Trimming left V 0 bases short and J 3 bases short, with 11 bases between. The CDR3 loop spans 14 amino acids. Germline CDR1 GTSNPN, CDR2 SVGIG (reference sequence).